The T cell receptor beta chain under discussion was sequenced for a study of Graves' ophthalmopathy and Graves' hyperthyroidism. Study observations and caveats: Also, most clonotypes expanded in the thyroid above 0.001 frequency appeared in blood. Ophthalmopathy progression was predicted with approximately 68% sensitivity and around 72% specificity.

This clonotype appeared a few times. As yet, its antigen is unknown. Since the CDR3 does not end with the conserved phenylalanine or tryptophan, this likely comes from a read error. The DNA is omitted, as the CDR3 cannot be located on it reliably, and the CDR3 follows TCRdb's listing. The germline V gene encodes CDR1 MDHEN and CDR2 SYDVKM. Termini included, the CDR3 measures 11 amino acids. Uncontrolled infections, other autoimmune diseases, pregnancy or lactation barred patients from enrollment. Clinical symptoms, serum thyroxine, TRAb, thyroid ultrasound and orbital computed tomography were relied on for diagnosis. CDR3 regions of TCR beta were amplified from RNA transcripts. HTBI-primed RT-PCR formed the first round, and a multiplex PCR formed the second. MiXCR, applied by TCRdb to the multiplex PCR reads, yields one record per CDR3 protein. The sample holds more than 150,000 distinct CDR3 sequences, over 35% seen once.

The rearrangement joins TRBV28 to TRBJ1-2. This receptor was obtained from a woman between 35 and 50 years old with Graves' ophthalmopathy. The sequenced material came from peripheral blood. The CDR3 loop is CASRPFGSDAI.